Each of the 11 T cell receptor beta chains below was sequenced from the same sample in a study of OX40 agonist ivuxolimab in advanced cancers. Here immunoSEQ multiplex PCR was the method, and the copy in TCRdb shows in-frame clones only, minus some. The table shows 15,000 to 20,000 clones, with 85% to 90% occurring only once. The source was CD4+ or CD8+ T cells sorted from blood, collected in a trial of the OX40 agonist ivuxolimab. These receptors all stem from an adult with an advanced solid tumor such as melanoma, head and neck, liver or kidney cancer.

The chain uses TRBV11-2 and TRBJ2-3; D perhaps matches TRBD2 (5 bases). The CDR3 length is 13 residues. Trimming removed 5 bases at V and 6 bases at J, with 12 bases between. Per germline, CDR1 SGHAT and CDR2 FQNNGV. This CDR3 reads CASSKTIADTQYF. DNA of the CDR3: TGTGCCAGCAGCAAGACTATAGCGGATACGCAGTATTTT.

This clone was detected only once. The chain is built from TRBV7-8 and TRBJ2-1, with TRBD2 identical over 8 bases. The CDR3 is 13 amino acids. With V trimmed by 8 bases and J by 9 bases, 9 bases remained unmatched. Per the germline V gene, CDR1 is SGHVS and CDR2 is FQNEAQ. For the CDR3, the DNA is TGTGCCAGCCGTCCGGGGGGGTACGGTGAGCAGTTCTTC. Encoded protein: CASRPGGYGEQFF.

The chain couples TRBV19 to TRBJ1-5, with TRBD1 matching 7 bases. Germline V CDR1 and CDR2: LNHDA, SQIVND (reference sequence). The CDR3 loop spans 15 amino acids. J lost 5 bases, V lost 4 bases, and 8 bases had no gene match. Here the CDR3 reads CASSRKRGTDQPQHF. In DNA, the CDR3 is TGTGCCAGTAGTAGGAAACGCGGGACAGATCAGCCCCAGCATTTT.

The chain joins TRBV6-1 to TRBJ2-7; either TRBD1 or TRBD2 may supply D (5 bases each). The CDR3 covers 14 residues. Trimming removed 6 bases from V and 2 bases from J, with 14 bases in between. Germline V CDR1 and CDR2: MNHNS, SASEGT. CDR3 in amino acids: CASSANLGPYEQYF. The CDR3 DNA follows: TGTGCCAGCAGCGCCAACTTGGGACCCTACGAGCAGTACTTC.

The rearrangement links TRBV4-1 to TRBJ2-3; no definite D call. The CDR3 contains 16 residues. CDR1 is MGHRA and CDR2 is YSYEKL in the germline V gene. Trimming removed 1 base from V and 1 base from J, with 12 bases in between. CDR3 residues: CASSQVNLGGTDTQYF. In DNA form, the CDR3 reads TGCGCCAGCAGCCAAGTTAACTTAGGTGGCACAGATACGCAGTATTTT.

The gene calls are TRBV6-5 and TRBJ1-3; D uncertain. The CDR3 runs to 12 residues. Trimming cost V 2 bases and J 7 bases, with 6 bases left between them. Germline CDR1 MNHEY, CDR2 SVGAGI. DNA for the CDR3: TGTGCCAGCAGTTACCGCTCGAACACCATATATTTT. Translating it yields CASSYRSNTIYF.

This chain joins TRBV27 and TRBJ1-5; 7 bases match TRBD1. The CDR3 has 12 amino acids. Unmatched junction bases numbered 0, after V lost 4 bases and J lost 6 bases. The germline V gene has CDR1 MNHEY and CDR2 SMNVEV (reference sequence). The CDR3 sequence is CASSWTGQPQHF. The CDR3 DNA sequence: TGTGCCAGCAGTTGGACAGGTCAGCCCCAGCATTTT.

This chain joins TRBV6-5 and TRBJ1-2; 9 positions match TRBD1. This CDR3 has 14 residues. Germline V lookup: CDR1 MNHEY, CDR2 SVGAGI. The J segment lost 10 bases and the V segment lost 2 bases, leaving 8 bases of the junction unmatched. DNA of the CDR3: TGTGCCAGCAGTTACACCCGGGACAGGGATGCCTACACCTTC. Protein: CASSYTRDRDAYTF.

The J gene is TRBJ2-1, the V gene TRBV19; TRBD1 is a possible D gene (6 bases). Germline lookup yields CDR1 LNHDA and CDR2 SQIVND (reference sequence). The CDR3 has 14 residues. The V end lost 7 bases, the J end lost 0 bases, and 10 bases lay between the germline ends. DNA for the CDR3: TGTGCCAGTAAGGACAGAAACTCCTACAATGAGCAGTTCTTC. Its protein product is CASKDRNSYNEQFF.

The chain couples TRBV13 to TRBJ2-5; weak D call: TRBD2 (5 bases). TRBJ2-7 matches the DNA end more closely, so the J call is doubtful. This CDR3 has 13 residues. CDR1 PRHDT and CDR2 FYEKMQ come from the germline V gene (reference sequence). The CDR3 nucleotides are TGTGCCAGCAGCTTAATAGGGAGCAACGAGCAGTACTTC. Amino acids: CASSLIGSNEQYF.

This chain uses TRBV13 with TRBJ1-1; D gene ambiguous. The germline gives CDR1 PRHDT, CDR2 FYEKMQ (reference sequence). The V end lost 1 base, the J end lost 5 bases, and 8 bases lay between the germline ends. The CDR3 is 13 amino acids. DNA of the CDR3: TGTGCCAGCAGCTTAGACCCGGGTACTGAAGCTTTCTTT. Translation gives CASSLDPGTEAFF.